Listed below are T cell receptor beta chains from one sample, sequenced in a study of blood T cells in healthy people across ages. MiXCR, run by TCRdb on the 5' RACE reads, gives a single entry per CDR3 protein. The sample carries hundreds of thousands of distinct CDR3 sequences, roughly 44% recorded once. Sequencing used blood. The receptor source for this set is a man in his 60s in good health. Both conserved end residues are part of each CDR3. Fields, in order: D gene, V gene, J gene, clone size, CDR3 DNA, CDR3 protein. A D gene is named only where the DNA matches it firmly. Size values are once, few and many counts, or a class for expanded clones, and some rows have none.

D: TRBD1; V: TRBV11-3; J: TRBJ1-6; size: few; DNA: TGTGCCAGCAGTCAGTCCGGGACAGGGAGTTCACCCCTCCACTTT; CDR3: CASSQSGTGSSPLHF
D: .; V: TRBV2; J: TRBJ2-2; size: .; DNA: TGTGCCAGCATTGAGGAGCCAGGGTCCATCGGGGAGCTGTTTTTT; CDR3: CASIEEPGSIGELFF
D: TRBD1; V: TRBV4-3; J: TRBJ2-1; size: .; DNA: TGCGCCGGCAGCCAACTGTTGGGACAGGGTTACAATGAGCAGTTCTTC; CDR3: CAGSQLLGQGYNEQFF
D: TRBD1; V: TRBV4-3; J: TRBJ2-7; size: few; DNA: TGCGCCAGCAGCCAAGAACCAGGGGGCTACGAGCAGTACTTC; CDR3: CASSQEPGGYEQYF
D: .; V: TRBV20-1; J: TRBJ2-7; size: few; DNA: TGCAGTGCTGAAGGTGGCTCCTACGAGCAGTACTTC; CDR3: CSAEGGSYEQYF
D: .; V: TRBV7-6; J: TRBJ2-7; size: .; DNA: TGTGCCAGCAGCTTACCAGGTGGCATCCAGTACGAGCAGTACTTC; CDR3: CASSLPGGIQYEQYF
D: .; V: TRBV10-3; J: TRBJ2-7; size: .; DNA: TGTGCCATCAGTGATATGGCGGGGGCGGGGGAGCAGTACTTC; CDR3: CAISDMAGAGEQYF
D: TRBD2; V: TRBV15; J: TRBJ2-2; size: .; DNA: TGTGCCACCGGACTAGCGGGGGGCGAGCTGTTTTTT; CDR3: CATGLAGGELFF
D: .; V: TRBV9; J: TRBJ2-5; size: .; DNA: TGTGCCAGCAGCCCCAGACAGAGACAAGAGACCCAGTACTTC; CDR3: CASSPRQRQETQYF
D: TRBD2; V: TRBV4-3; J: TRBJ2-5; size: .; DNA: TGCGCCAGCAGCCAAGACCCTAGCGGGGGCCTCGGGAATGAGCAGTACTTC; CDR3: CASSQDPSGGLGNEQYF
D: .; V: TRBV27; J: TRBJ2-3; size: many; DNA: TGTGCCAGCAGTCTATACGACCCCACAGATACGCAGTATTTT; CDR3: CASSLYDPTDTQYF
D: TRBD1; V: TRBV20-1; J: TRBJ1-5; size: few; DNA: TGCAGTGCTAGTGTAGGCGGGACAGGAAGCAATCAGCCCCAGCATTTT; CDR3: CSASVGGTGSNQPQHF
D: .; V: TRBV20-1; J: TRBJ2-5; size: .; DNA: TGCAGTGCTAGGGGCAGGAAGGACCAAGAGACCCAGTACTTC; CDR3: CSARGRKDQETQYF
D: TRBD1; V: TRBV20-1; J: TRBJ2-3; size: .; DNA: TGCAGTGCTGTAGACAGGGGGCTTTCGACAGATACGCAGTATTTT; CDR3: CSAVDRGLSTDTQYF
D: .; V: TRBV4-3; J: TRBJ2-1; size: few; DNA: TGCGCCAGCAGCCAAGATGGGTGGTTTGAGCAGTTCTTC; CDR3: CASSQDGWFEQFF
D: TRBD1; V: TRBV10-3; J: TRBJ1-1; size: .; DNA: TGTGCCATCAGGGATGACAGGGGGGTCACTGAAGCTTTCTTT; CDR3: CAIRDDRGVTEAFF
D: .; V: TRBV20-1; J: TRBJ2-1; size: .; DNA: TGCAGTGCTAGCGCTAAAGGCTCCTACAATGAGCAGTTCTTC; CDR3: CSASAKGSYNEQFF
D: .; V: TRBV3-1; J: TRBJ2-7; size: .; DNA: TGTGCCAGCAGCCAATCCCAGTCTGCCGAGCAGTACTTC; CDR3: CASSQSQSAEQYF
D: .; V: TRBV20-1; J: TRBJ1-5; size: few; DNA: TGCAGTGCTCCCCGGGTTGGGTTCTCGGGTGGAGGCAATCAGCCCCAGCATTTT; CDR3: CSAPRVGFSGGGNQPQHF
D: .; V: TRBV3-1; J: TRBJ2-7; size: .; DNA: TGTGCCAGTCGTATCCAGGGATCCTACGAGCAGTACTTC; CDR3: CASRIQGSYEQYF
D: TRBD1; V: TRBV5-1; J: TRBJ2-5; size: .; DNA: TGCGCCAGCAGCTTGCTTCTTGGGTCATATCGTGGCGAACAAGGACAGGGCGAAGAGACCCAGTACTTC; CDR3: CASSLLLGSYRGEQGQGEETQYF
D: .; V: TRBV18; J: TRBJ2-7; size: few; DNA: TGTGCCAGCTCACATACCGGGCACTACGAGCAGTACTTC; CDR3: CASSHTGHYEQYF
D: .; V: TRBV5-1; J: TRBJ2-3; size: .; DNA: TGCGCCAGCAGCTTGGATTCGGGGGGCCGCACAGATACGCAGTATTTT; CDR3: CASSLDSGGRTDTQYF
D: TRBD2; V: TRBV4-1; J: TRBJ2-5; size: .; DNA: TGCGCCAGCAGCCGAACTAGCGGGGTTTCTAGCTCCTACAATGAGCAGTACTTC; CDR3: CASSRTSGVSSSYNEQYF
D: .; V: TRBV29-1; J: TRBJ2-3; size: few; DNA: TGCAGCGTTGAAGGGCAGGGCCCAGATACGCAGTATTTT; CDR3: CSVEGQGPDTQYF
D: .; V: TRBV7-2; J: TRBJ1-1; size: .; DNA: TGTGCCAGCAGCTTAGGGTTCGAAAAAGCTTTCTTT; CDR3: CASSLGFEKAFF
D: TRBD2; V: TRBV6-1; J: TRBJ2-5; size: many; DNA: TGTGCCAGCAGTGAACTAGCGGGGGACCAAGAGACCCAGTACTTC; CDR3: CASSELAGDQETQYF
D: .; V: TRBV11-2; J: TRBJ2-7; size: few; DNA: TGTGCCAGCAGCTTTAGTACGCAACAGGGAGTAGGCTACGAGCAGTACTTC; CDR3: CASSFSTQQGVGYEQYF
D: TRBD2; V: TRBV12-3/TRBV12-4; J: TRBJ2-3; size: few; DNA: TGTGCCAGCAGCCCCGGCGGGGGGGCCCCAGATACGCAGTATTTT; CDR3: CASSPGGGAPDTQYF
D: .; V: TRBV15; J: TRBJ2-3; size: .; DNA: TGTGCCACCAGCAGAGAAAGGCGGAGCACAGATACGCAGTATTTT; CDR3: CATSRERRSTDTQYF
D: TRBD2; V: TRBV20-1; J: TRBJ2-3; size: .; DNA: TGCAGTGCTAGCCCGACACTAGCGGGGTTGCAGTATTTT; CDR3: CSASPTLAGLQYF
D: TRBD1; V: TRBV5-5; J: TRBJ2-5; size: .; DNA: TGTGCCAGCAGGCCGGGACAGCCTCAAGAGACCCAGTACTTC; CDR3: CASRPGQPQETQYF
D: .; V: TRBV5-1; J: TRBJ2-3; size: .; DNA: TGCGCCAGCAGCTGGGGATCTAGCACAGATACGCAGTATTTT; CDR3: CASSWGSSTDTQYF
D: .; V: TRBV6-1; J: TRBJ2-1; size: .; DNA: TGTGCCAGCAGGACCGCGGACGCCGCATTTTACAATGAGCAGTTCTTC; CDR3: CASRTADAAFYNEQFF
D: TRBD1; V: TRBV6-5; J: TRBJ2-5; size: few; DNA: TGTGCCACCAGACAGGGGTCCCAAGAGACCCAGTACTTC; CDR3: CATRQGSQETQYF
D: TRBD1; V: TRBV10-3; J: TRBJ2-7; size: many; DNA: TGTGCCATCGGGACAGGGATCTCCTACGAGCAGTACTTC; CDR3: CAIGTGISYEQYF
D: TRBD2; V: TRBV20-1; J: TRBJ2-3; size: .; DNA: TGCAGTGCTAGATGGGCGGGGGACCTGGTGGATACGCAGTATTTT; CDR3: CSARWAGDLVDTQYF
D: .; V: TRBV20-1; J: TRBJ2-7; size: .; DNA: TGCAGTGCTGAGTACCCGGGACTGAACTACGAGCAGTACTTC; CDR3: CSAEYPGLNYEQYF
D: TRBD2; V: TRBV20-1; J: TRBJ2-7; size: .; DNA: TGCAGTGCGGTGCTAGCGGGAGTAGAGGACGAGCAGTACTTC; CDR3: CSAVLAGVEDEQYF
D: .; V: TRBV27; J: TRBJ1-1; size: few; DNA: TGTGCCAGCAGTTCATACAGGGATACTGAAGCTTTCTTT; CDR3: CASSSYRDTEAFF
D: TRBD1; V: TRBV5-1; J: TRBJ1-6; size: .; DNA: TGCGCCAGCAGCGCCAGACAGGGGGGGAATTCACCCCTCCACTTT; CDR3: CASSARQGGNSPLHF